One and the same sample provided the 17 T cell receptor beta chains below, sequenced in a study of tumor and adjacent non-tumor tissue in lung cancer. The template was RNA from unsorted bulk tissue. The library came from three nested PCR rounds adapted from ARM-PCR protocols. Each CDR3 protein is one row after TCRdb ran MiXCR on the multiplex PCR reads. This sample has over 85,000 distinct CDR3 sequences, with around 82% found just once. Sample: lung tumor tissue. Receptors were obtained from a man between 65 and 85 years old with non-small cell lung cancer.

With respect to this clonotype: This CDR3 fails to terminate in the conserved phenylalanine or tryptophan, so it likely reflects a read error. CDR3 loop: CVSSHLAGVSNEQYS. CDR3 nucleotide sequence: TGTGTCAGCAGCCACCTAGCGGGAGTATCCAACGAGCAGTACTCC. V and J are TRBV14 and TRBJ2-7; 10 bases are shared with TRBD2. The CDR3 contains 15 residues. Germline-derived CDR1 and CDR2 are SGHDN and FVKESK.

This clonotype has a handful of counts. V gene TRBV11-2 combines with J gene TRBJ2-2, with unresolved D. CDR1 is SGHAT, CDR2 FQNNGV, per germline. The CDR3 totals 16 residues. V dropped 1 base and J dropped 6 bases, with 15 bases sitting between them. The CDR3 DNA follows: TGTGCCAGCAGCTTAGCGGGTACTGGGGTTGCCGGGGAGCTGTTTTTT. This encodes CASSLAGTGVAGELFF.

This clonotype was recorded only once. At one boundary the junction diverges from the germline segment, which might be a read error. This chain connects TRBV6-6 to TRBJ2-7; TRBD2 might be the D (6 bases). Germline CDR1 is MNHNY and CDR2 is SVGAGI (reference sequence). The CDR3 runs 13 residues. The CDR3 DNA reads as TGTGCCAGAAGTTACGCCGGGGGACGCGAGCAGTACTTC. Its protein product is CARSYAGGREQYF.

This chain joins TRBV7-9 and TRBJ1-4; the match to TRBD1 covers 10 bases. CDR3 length: 16 residues. The junction had 6 bases not matched to a gene; V was cut back by 8 bases and J by 0 bases. Germline CDR1 reads SEHNR; CDR2 reads FQNEAQ (reference sequence). The CDR3 here is CASGQGQGTTNEKLFF. The CDR3 DNA reads TGTGCCAGCGGTCAGGGACAGGGGACAACTAATGAAAAACTGTTTTTT.

Regarding this clonotype: One end of the junction fails to match germline, which may point to a read error. The gene calls are TRBV11-2 and TRBJ2-2; a weak D match, TRBD2 (5 bases). Germline V gene lookup returns CDR1 SGHAT and CDR2 FQNNGV. There are 14 residues in the CDR3. CDR3 nucleotide sequence: TGTGCCGGCATCTCCCCAGGCCACACCGGGGAGATGTTTTTT. Encoded protein: CAGISPGHTGEMFF.

As to this clonotype: One end of the junction is discordant with germline, which a read error may explain. The chain carries TRBV6-5 and TRBJ1-6; no clear D. In germline, CDR1 is MNHEY, CDR2 SVGAGI. There are 15 residues in the CDR3. The CDR3, as DNA: TGTGACAGCAGTTATTCCTACGGTAAAAATTCACCGCTCCACTTT. It codes for CDSSYSYGKNSPLHF.

Concerning this clonotype itself: A junction boundary mismatches the germline segment, possibly from a read error. The V and J genes are TRBV12-3 or TRBV12-4 and TRBJ2-2, with D perhaps assigned TRBD1 or TRBD2 (5 bases each). CDR3 length equals 16 residues. In DNA form, the CDR3 reads TGTGTCAGCAGTCTCACTGAGGGGCAAAATACCGGGGAGCTGTTTTTT. This encodes CVSSLTEGQNTGELFF.

J is TRBJ1-4 and V is TRBV11-2; a possible D gene is TRBD1 (6 bases). Germline V gene data show CDR1 as SGHAT and CDR2 as FQNNGV. The CDR3 has 15 amino acids. V dropped 5 bases and J dropped 13 bases, with 23 bases sitting between them. CDR3 sequence (DNA): TGTGCCAGCAGCAAAAGTGGGACAAGTAATGAGAGACTGTTTTTT. Protein sequence: CASSKSGTSNERLFF.

Details on this clonotype: A much larger clonotype is one base distant, so this may be a read error. This chain joins TRBV10-3 and TRBJ2-1; D is ambiguous. The CDR3 loop spans 17 amino acids. Germline V gene lookup returns CDR1 ENHRY and CDR2 SYGVKD. The CDR3 bases are TGTGCCACCAGTGAGTCCGACCCGTTGAGCTCCTACAATGAGCAGTTCTTC. Its protein is CATSESDPLSSYNEQFF.

As for this clonotype: One base away lies a much larger clone, so this may be a sequencing read error. The chain carries TRBV28 and TRBJ2-3, with a weak D call TRBD1 (5 bases). Trimming took off 5 bases at V and 0 bases at J, with 15 bases between the two ends. The V gene's germline CDR1 is MDHEN and CDR2 SYDVKM. The CDR3 consists of 16 residues. In nucleotides, the CDR3 is TGTGCCAGCAGTCGAATAGGGGAATCTAGCACAGATACGCAGTATTTT. Protein sequence: CASSRIGESSTDTQYF.

In regard to this clonotype: This likely comes from a read error, as the CDR3 has no conserved phenylalanine or tryptophan at its end. The chain has TRBV6-5 and TRBJ2-3, with no clear D. There are 14 residues in the CDR3. In germline, CDR1 is MNHEY, CDR2 SVGAGI. CDR3 DNA: TGTACCAGCAGTTACAGCCCTAGGGCGGATACGCAGTATTAT. Translated, it gives CTSSYSPRADTQYY.

The chain employs TRBV5-5 and TRBJ2-2; D not resolved. The CDR3 extends over 13 amino acids. Germline V gene lookup returns CDR1 SGHKS and CDR2 YYEKEE (reference sequence). The CDR3, as DNA: TGTACGAGCAGCTTTGACTCTCCCGGGGAGCTGTTTTTT. It yields the protein CTSSFDSPGELFF.

This clonotype has ten or more counts. The chain uses TRBV20-1 and TRBJ1-3; 10 positions agree with TRBD1. After removal of 5 bases from V and 7 bases from J, the junction contained 8 bases not matched to a gene. Germline V gives CDR1 DFQATT, CDR2 SNEGSKA (reference sequence). The CDR3 covers 14 residues. CDR3 sequence: CSAPPTGGGNTIYF. The CDR3 nucleotides read TGCAGTGCTCCTCCGACAGGGGGCGGGAACACCATATATTTT.

The chain uses TRBV6-5 and TRBJ2-1, with TRBD2 identical over 12 bases. Germline V gene data show CDR1 as MNHEY and CDR2 as SVGAGI. The CDR3 has 14 amino acids. J lost 10 bases, V lost 6 bases, and 7 bases had no gene match. In DNA, the CDR3 is TGTGCCAGCAGCGTGGGACTAGCGGGCGGCGAGCAGTTCTTC. Its translation: CASSVGLAGGEQFF.

About this clonotype: At one of its ends the junction is not consistent with the germline gene, which may arise from a read error. This chain links TRBV12-3 or TRBV12-4 with TRBJ1-2; tentative D call: TRBD1 (6 bases). The CDR3 has 15 amino acids. In nucleotides, the CDR3 is TGTGCCAGCAGCCTAAGGGGGGGGCGTCAACTATGGCTACACTTC. Translated: CASSLRGGRQLWLHF.

Worth noting for this clonotype: Germline and junction disagree at one end, which may indicate a read error. The chain couples TRBV28 to TRBJ2-7, with a possible D match to TRBD2 (6 bases). CDR3 length equals 15 residues. In germline, CDR1 is MDHEN, CDR2 SYDVKM. This chain's CDR3 is CASTSRVAGGYEQYF. For the CDR3, the DNA is TGTGCCAGCACTTCCCGGGTGGCCGGGGGTTACGAGCAGTATTTC.

This clonotype was recorded a few times. V gene TRBV9 combines with J gene TRBJ2-2; D remains unclear. In germline, CDR1 is SGDLS, CDR2 YYNGEE. Trimming stripped 0 bases from V and 6 bases from J, with 6 bases between. This CDR3 is 13 amino acids long. CDR3: CASSVARAGELFF. In DNA form, the CDR3 reads TGTGCCAGCAGCGTAGCTAGGGCCGGGGAGCTGTTTTTT.